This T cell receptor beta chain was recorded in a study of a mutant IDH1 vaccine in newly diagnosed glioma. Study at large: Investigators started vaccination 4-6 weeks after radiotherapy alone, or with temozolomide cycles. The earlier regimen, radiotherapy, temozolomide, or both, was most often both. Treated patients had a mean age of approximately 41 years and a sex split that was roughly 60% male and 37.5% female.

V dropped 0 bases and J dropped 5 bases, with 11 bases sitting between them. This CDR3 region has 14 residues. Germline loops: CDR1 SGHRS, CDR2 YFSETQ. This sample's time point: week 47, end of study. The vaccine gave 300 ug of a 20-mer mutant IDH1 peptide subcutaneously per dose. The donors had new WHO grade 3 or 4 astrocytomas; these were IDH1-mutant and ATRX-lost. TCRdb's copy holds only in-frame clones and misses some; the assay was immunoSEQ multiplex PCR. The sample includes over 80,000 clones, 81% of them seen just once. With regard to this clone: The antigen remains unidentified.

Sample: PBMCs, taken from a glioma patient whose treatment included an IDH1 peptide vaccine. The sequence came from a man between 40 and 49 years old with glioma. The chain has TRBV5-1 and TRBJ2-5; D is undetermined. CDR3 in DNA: TGCGCCAGCAGCTTGGGGACCACCCCGGAGACCCAGTACTTC. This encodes CASSLGTTPETQYF.